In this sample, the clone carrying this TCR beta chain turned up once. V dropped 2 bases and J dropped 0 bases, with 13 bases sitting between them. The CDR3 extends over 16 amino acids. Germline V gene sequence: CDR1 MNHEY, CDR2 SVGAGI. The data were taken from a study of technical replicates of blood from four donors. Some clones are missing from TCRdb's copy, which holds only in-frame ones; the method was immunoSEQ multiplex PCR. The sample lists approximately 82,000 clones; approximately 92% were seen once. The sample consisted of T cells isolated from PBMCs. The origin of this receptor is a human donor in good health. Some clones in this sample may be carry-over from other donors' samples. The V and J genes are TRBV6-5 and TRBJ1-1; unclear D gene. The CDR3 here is CASSYGGRNMNTEAFF. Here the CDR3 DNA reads TGTGCCAGCAGTTACGGAGGACGGAACATGAACACTGAAGCTTTCTTT.